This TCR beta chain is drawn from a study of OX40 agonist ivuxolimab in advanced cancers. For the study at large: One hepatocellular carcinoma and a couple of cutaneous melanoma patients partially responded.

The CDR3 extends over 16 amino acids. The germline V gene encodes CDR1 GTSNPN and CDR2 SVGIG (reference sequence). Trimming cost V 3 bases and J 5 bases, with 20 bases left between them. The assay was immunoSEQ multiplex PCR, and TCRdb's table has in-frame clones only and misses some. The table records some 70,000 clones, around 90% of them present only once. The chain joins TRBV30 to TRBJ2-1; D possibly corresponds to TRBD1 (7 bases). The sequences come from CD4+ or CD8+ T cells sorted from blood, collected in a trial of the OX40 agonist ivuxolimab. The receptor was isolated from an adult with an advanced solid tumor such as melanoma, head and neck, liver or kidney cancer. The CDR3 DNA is TGTGCCTGGAGGACCTGGGGAGGACAGGCCCACAATGAGCAGTTCTTC. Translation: CAWRTWGGQAHNEQFF.